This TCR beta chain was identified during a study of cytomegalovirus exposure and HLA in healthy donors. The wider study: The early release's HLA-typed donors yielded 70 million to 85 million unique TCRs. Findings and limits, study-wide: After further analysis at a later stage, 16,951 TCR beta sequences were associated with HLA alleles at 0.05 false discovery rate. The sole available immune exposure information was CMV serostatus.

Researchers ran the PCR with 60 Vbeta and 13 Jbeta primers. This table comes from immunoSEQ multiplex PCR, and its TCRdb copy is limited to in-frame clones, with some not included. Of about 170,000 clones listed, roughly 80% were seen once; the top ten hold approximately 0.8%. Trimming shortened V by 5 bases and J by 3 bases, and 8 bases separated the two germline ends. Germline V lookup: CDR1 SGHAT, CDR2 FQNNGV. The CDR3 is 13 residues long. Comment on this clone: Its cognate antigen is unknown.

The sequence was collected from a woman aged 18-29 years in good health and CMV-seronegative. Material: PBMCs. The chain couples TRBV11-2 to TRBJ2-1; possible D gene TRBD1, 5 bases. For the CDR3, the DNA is TGTGCCAGCAGCATACAGGACTACAATGAGCAGTTCTTC. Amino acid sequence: CASSIQDYNEQFF. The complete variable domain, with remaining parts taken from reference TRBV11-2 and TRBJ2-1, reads EAGVAQSPRYKIIEKRQSVAFWCNPISGHATLYWYQQILGQGPKLLIQFQNNGVVDDSQLPKDRFSAERLKGVDSTLKIQPAKLEDSAVYLCASSIQDYNEQFFGPGTRLTVL.